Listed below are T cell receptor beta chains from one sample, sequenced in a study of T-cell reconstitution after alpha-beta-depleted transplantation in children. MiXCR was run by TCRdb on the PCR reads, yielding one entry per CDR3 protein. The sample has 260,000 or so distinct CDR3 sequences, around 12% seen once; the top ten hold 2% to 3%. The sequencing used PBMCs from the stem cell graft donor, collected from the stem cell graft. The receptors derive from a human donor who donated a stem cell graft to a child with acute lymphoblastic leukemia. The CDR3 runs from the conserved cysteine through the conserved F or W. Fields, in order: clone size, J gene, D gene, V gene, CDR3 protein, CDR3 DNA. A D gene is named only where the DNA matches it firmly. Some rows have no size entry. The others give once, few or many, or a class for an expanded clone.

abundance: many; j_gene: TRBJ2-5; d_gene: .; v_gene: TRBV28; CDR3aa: CASSFRGASRDVKETQYF; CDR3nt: TGTGCCAGCAGTTTTAGAGGGGCCTCACGGGACGTCAAAGAGACCCAGTACTTC
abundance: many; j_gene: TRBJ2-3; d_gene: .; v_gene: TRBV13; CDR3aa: CASSLGERTQYF; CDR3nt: TGTGCCAGCAGCTTAGGAGAAAGGACGCAGTATTTT
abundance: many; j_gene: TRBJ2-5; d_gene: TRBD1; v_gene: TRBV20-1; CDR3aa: CSAPGQGRETQYF; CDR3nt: TGCAGTGCCCCGGGACAGGGTCGAGAGACCCAGTACTTC
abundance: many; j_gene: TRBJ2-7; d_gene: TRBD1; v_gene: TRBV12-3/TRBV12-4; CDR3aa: CASRAGGPYEQYF; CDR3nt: TGTGCCAGCAGGGCAGGGGGTCCCTACGAGCAGTACTTC
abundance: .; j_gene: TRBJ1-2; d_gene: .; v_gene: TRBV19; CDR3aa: CARWRRSSPLDYGYTF; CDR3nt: TGTGCCAGATGGAGGAGAAGCAGCCCCCTAGACTATGGCTACACCTTC
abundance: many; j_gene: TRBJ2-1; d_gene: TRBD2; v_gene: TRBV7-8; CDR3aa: CASSPYRGGGYNEQFF; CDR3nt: TGTGCCAGCAGCCCGTATCGCGGGGGGGGATACAATGAGCAGTTCTTC
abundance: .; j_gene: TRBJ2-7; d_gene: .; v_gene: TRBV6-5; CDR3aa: CASSNYQLYEQYF; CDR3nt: TGTGCCAGCAGTAACTATCAGCTTTACGAGCAGTACTTC
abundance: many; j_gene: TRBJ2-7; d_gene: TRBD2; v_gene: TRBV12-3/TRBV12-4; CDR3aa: CASSQGLGSYEQYF; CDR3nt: TGTGCCAGCAGTCAGGGACTAGGATCCTACGAGCAGTACTTC
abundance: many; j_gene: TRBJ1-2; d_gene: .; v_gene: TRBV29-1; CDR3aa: CSVEDGQTEGYGYTF; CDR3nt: TGCAGCGTTGAAGATGGGCAGACCGAGGGTTATGGCTACACCTTC
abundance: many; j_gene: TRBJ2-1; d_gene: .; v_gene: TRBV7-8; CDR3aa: CASSPRDTKSYNEQFF; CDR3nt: TGTGCCAGCAGCCCCCGTGATACCAAATCCTACAATGAGCAGTTCTTC
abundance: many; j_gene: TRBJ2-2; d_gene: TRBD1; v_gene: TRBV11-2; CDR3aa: CASSEGTGNTGELFF; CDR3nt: TGTGCCAGCAGCGAAGGGACAGGGAACACCGGGGAGCTGTTTTTT
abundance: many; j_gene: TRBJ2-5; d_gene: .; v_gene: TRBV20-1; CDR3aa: CSARDSKGLLGRETQYF; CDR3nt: TGCAGTGCTAGAGATTCGAAGGGGCTGCTAGGAAGAGAGACCCAGTACTTC
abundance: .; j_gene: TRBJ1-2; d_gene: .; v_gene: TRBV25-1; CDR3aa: CASSEQGSIYGYTF; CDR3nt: TGTGCCAGCAGTGAACAGGGCAGCATCTATGGCTACACCTTC
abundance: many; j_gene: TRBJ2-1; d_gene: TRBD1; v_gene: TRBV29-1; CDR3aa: CSVSGGHYNEQFF; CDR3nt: TGCAGCGTTTCAGGGGGCCACTACAATGAGCAGTTCTTC
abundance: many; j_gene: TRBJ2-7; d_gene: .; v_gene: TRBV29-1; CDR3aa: CSVNLRYEQYF; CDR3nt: TGCAGCGTGAACCTCAGGTACGAGCAGTACTTC
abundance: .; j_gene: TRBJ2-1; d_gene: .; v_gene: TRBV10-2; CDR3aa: CASSEIDEQFF; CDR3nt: TGCGCCAGCAGTGAAATCGATGAGCAGTTCTTC
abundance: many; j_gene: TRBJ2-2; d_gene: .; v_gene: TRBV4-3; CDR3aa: CASSQVATNAGELFF; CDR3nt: TGCGCCAGCAGCCAAGTGGCCACCAACGCCGGGGAGCTGTTTTTT
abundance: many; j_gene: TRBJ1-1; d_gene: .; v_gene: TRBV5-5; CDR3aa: CASSWEIVRNTEAFF; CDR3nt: TGTGCCAGCAGCTGGGAGATAGTGAGGAACACTGAAGCTTTCTTT
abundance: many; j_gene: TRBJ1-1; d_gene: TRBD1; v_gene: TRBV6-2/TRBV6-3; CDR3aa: CASSQGVGTEAFF; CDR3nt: TGTGCCAGCAGTCAGGGGGTTGGCACTGAAGCTTTCTTT
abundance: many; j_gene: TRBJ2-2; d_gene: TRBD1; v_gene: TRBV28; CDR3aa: CASSVHGQGTGELFF; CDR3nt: TGTGCCAGCAGCGTTCACGGACAGGGGACCGGGGAGCTGTTTTTT
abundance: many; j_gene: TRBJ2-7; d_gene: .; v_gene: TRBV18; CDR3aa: CASSPRGEAEQYF; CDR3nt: TGTGCCAGCTCTCCTAGGGGCGAGGCCGAGCAGTACTTC
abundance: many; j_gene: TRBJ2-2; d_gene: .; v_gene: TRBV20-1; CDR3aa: CSALGAGELFF; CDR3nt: TGCAGTGCTCTCGGAGCCGGGGAGCTGTTTTTT
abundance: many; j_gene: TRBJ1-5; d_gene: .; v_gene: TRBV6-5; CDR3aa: CASSYAVNSNQPQHF; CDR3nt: TGTGCCAGCAGTTACGCCGTGAATAGCAATCAGCCCCAGCATTTT
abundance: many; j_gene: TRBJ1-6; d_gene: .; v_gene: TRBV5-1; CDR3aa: CASSLGGAATRNSPLHF; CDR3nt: TGCGCCAGCAGCTTGGGGGGGGCAGCGACTAGGAATTCACCCCTCCACTTT
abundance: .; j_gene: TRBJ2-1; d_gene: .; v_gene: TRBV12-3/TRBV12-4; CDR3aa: CASSWGGRMIEQFF; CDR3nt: TGTGCCAGCAGTTGGGGGGGGCGCATGATTGAGCAGTTCTTC